The 7 T cell receptor beta chains given below trace back to one sample, sequenced in a study of blood T cell repertoires in COVID-19. Here immunoSEQ multiplex PCR was the method, and the copy in TCRdb shows in-frame clones only, minus some. The table shows over 250,000 clones, with around 89% occurring only once. The sequencing input was peripheral blood. The source is a woman aged 40 to 49 who had recovered from COVID-19.

V gene TRBV6-2 or TRBV6-3 combines with J gene TRBJ2-1, with D perhaps TRBD2 (5 bases). The germline gives CDR1 MNHEY, CDR2 SVGEGT. V was cut by 0 bases and J by 6 bases, with 15 bases left in between. The CDR3 contains 16 residues. The DNA of the CDR3 is TGTGCCAGCAGTTACTCGATCCCAGCGGCAGGCAATGAGCAGTTCTTC. Its protein is CASSYSIPAAGNEQFF.

The V gene is TRBV18, the J gene TRBJ1-1; D perhaps matches TRBD1 (6 bases). CDR3 length equals 14 residues. V was pared by 3 bases and J by 8 bases, with 16 bases between. CDR1 and CDR2 from the germline V gene are KGHSH and LQKENI. The CDR3 protein is CASSPTRTAAEAFF. The CDR3 region has the DNA TGTGCCAGCTCACCGACCCGGACAGCGGCCGAAGCTTTCTTT.

A single count supports this clone. The chain combines TRBV30 with TRBJ2-3, with a tentative D call TRBD2 (7 bases). The CDR3 covers 15 residues. V was shortened by 0 bases and J by 3 bases, with 13 bases between the two germline ends. Germline CDR1 and CDR2: GTSNPN and SVGIG (reference sequence). The CDR3 bases are TGTGCCTGGAGTGTTGGGGGGGGCTGGACAGATACGCAGTATTTT. It specifies CAWSVGGGWTDTQYF. The whole variable domain, remainder taken from reference TRBV30 and TRBJ2-3, is SQTIHQWPATLVQPVGSPLSLECTVEGTSNPNLYWYRQAAGRGLQLLFYSVGIGQISSEVPQNLSASRPQDRQFILSSKKLLLSDSGFYLCAWSVGGGWTDTQYFGPGTRLTVL.

This chain connects TRBV11-3 to TRBJ2-7; 7 bases align to TRBD1. The CDR3 covers 14 residues. Germline loops: CDR1 SGHNT, CDR2 YENEEA. V shed 5 bases and J 1 base; nucleotides not matched to a gene: 5. CDR3 coding DNA: TGTGCCAGCAGCCCGAGGGGGCGATCCTACGAGCAGTACGTC. Protein: CASSPRGRSYEQYV.

The rearrangement joins TRBV4-2 to TRBJ1-5, with D perhaps TRBD1 (6 bases). Germline V CDR1 and CDR2: LGHNA, YNFKEQ. V lost 2 bases, J lost 4 bases, and 18 bases lay in between. CDR3 length equals 17 residues. CDR3 residues: CASSQTGSAGGNQPQHF. In DNA, the CDR3 is TGTGCCAGCAGCCAAACAGGGTCGGCCGGGGGGAATCAGCCCCAGCATTTT.

The chain links TRBV6-1 to TRBJ1-2, with 9 bases matching TRBD1. Germline values: CDR1 MNHNS, CDR2 SASEGT. The CDR3 covers 18 residues. Trimming cost V 2 bases and J 0 bases; bases outside gene matches: 10. The CDR3 sequence is CASSEPTDRGTANYGYTF. The CDR3 nucleotides read TGTGCCAGCAGTGAACCGACGGACAGGGGAACTGCTAACTATGGCTACACCTTC.

V and J are TRBV5-1 and TRBJ2-2; unclear D gene. V was pared by 7 bases and J by 4 bases, with 17 bases between. CDR1 SGHRS and CDR2 YFSETQ come from the germline V gene. This CDR3 contains 15 residues. CDR3 DNA: TGCGCCAGCGGTCTGCAGACTTTGGGCACCGGGGAGCTGTTTTTT. This sequence encodes CASGLQTLGTGELFF.